A selection of T cell receptor beta chains follows, all from one sample in a study of blood T cell repertoires in COVID-19. Method: immunoSEQ multiplex PCR; TCRdb's copy keeps in-frame clones and lacks some. The sample consists of hundreds of thousands of clones, about 87% of them appearing once. The source material was peripheral blood. The receptors were gathered from a woman aged 18 to 35 with acute or convalescent COVID-19. CDR3s include the opening cysteine and the closing phenylalanine or tryptophan. Fields, in order: CDR3 DNA, CDR3 protein, clone size, J gene, V gene, D gene. The D gene is left open where the match is weak. Expanded clones are given a class, and other clones once, few, many or no size at all.

TGCGCCAGCAGCCCGCCAAGCTTAGAAAAACTGTTTTTT | CASSPPSLEKLFF | NA | TRBJ1-4 | TRBV5-1 | NA
TGCGCCAGCAGCTTCTCGGGACTGATGACTGGAAACACCATATATTTT | CASSFSGLMTGNTIYF | NA | TRBJ1-3 | TRBV5-1 | NA
TGCGCCAGCAGCTTAAACCGGGTCCTTTCCTACGAGCAGTACTTC | CASSLNRVLSYEQYF | NA | TRBJ2-7 | TRBV5-1 | NA
TGCAGTGCTCGATGGCAGGATGAGCAGTTCTTC | CSARWQDEQFF | NA | TRBJ2-1 | TRBV20-1 | NA
TGTGCCAGCAGCGGTAGTGACAGGGATCGGGATGAAGCTTTCTTT | CASSGSDRDRDEAFF | once | TRBJ1-1 | TRBV7-2 | TRBD1
TGTGCCAGCAGTTATGGCGGGGGGGTCCCCTACGAGCAGTACTTC | CASSYGGGVPYEQYF | once | TRBJ2-7 | TRBV6-5 | TRBD2
TGTGCCAGCACAAGGTCAGAGGTAAATGAGCAGTTCTTC | CASTRSEVNEQFF | NA | TRBJ2-1 | TRBV6-5 | NA
TGTGCCAGCAGTGAAGAGCGGGGGGGCACAGATACGCAGTATTTT | CASSEERGGTDTQYF | NA | TRBJ2-3 | TRBV6-1 | TRBD2
TGTGCCAGCAGCCTAGGACAGGGGGCTGAAAAACTGTTTTTT | CASSLGQGAEKLFF | NA | TRBJ1-4 | TRBV9 | TRBD1
TGTGCCTCTGGGAGTTATGGGAGGAGATATGGCTACACCTTC | CASGSYGRRYGYTF | NA | TRBJ1-2 | TRBV14 | NA
TGTGCCAGCAGCTTAGGGGACAGAGTTAACTATGGCTACACCTTC | CASSLGDRVNYGYTF | once | TRBJ1-2 | TRBV7-9 | TRBD1
TGTGCCAGCAGCTTATCTGTTAACTATGGCTACACCTTC | CASSLSVNYGYTF | NA | TRBJ1-2 | TRBV7-9 | NA
TGTGCCAGCAGCCCCGACGGGGTGGGAGGCACTGAAGCTTTCTTT | CASSPDGVGGTEAFF | NA | TRBJ1-1 | TRBV7-2 | NA
TGTGCCAGCAGGCAAAGAGGTGGGACTAGCGGGGGAAATCGACACAATGAGCAGTTCTTC | CASRQRGGTSGGNRHNEQFF | NA | TRBJ2-1 | TRBV2 | TRBD2
TGTGCCAGCAGCTCCACCTCAGGGCGACGGAAGCGTGGCTACACCTTC | CASSSTSGRRKRGYTF | NA | TRBJ1-2 | TRBV7-2 | NA
TGTGCCAGCAGTGAACGGCTAGCGGGGGGCTACAATGAGCAGTTCTTC | CASSERLAGGYNEQFF | NA | TRBJ2-1 | TRBV2 | TRBD2
TGTGCCAGCAGCCGGGACAGGGGGAATGGCTACACCTTC | CASSRDRGNGYTF | NA | TRBJ1-2 | TRBV5-6 | TRBD1
TGTGCCAGCAGTGCCTTCCTAGCGGGGGCTCCGGGAGATACGCAGTATTTT | CASSAFLAGAPGDTQYF | NA | TRBJ2-3 | TRBV25-1 | TRBD2
TGTGCCAGCAGTGAAACCCCAGGGTTTAATTCACCCCTCCACTTT | CASSETPGFNSPLHF | NA | TRBJ1-6 | TRBV2 | NA
TGTGCCAGCAGCCTGATCATGTTCCGTAGCGCAGATACGCAGTATTTT | CASSLIMFRSADTQYF | NA | TRBJ2-3 | TRBV5-5 | NA
TGTGCCAGCAGCAAAGGAGGGAGGCCTTCTCACTATGGCTACACCTTC | CASSKGGRPSHYGYTF | once | TRBJ1-2 | TRBV21-1 | NA
TGTGCCAGCAGTTCACGGGACAGGGGGAATGAAGCTTTCTTT | CASSSRDRGNEAFF | NA | TRBJ1-1 | TRBV28 | TRBD1
TGCGCCAGCAGCCAAGTCATGAGGAACACTGAAGCTTTCTTT | CASSQVMRNTEAFF | NA | TRBJ1-1 | TRBV4-1 | NA
TGTGCCAGCAGCTTAAGAGGGTCGGGGGGGCCCTTAGGGGACGAGCAGTACTTC | CASSLRGSGGPLGDEQYF | NA | TRBJ2-7 | TRBV11-2 | TRBD2
TGCGCCAGCAGCCAGAGCACAGGGAATGAAAAACTGTTTTTT | CASSQSTGNEKLFF | NA | TRBJ1-4 | TRBV4-3 | NA
TGTGCCAGTAGTATACAGGGACAGGGGGGTCCCCAGCATTTT | CASSIQGQGGPQHF | NA | TRBJ1-5 | TRBV19 | TRBD1
TGTGCCAGTAGATCCATACGGGACAGAGCCTATGGCTACACCTTC | CASRSIRDRAYGYTF | NA | TRBJ1-2 | TRBV19 | TRBD1
TGTGCCAGCAGTGAATGGGGCCCACCCATCCGTGGCTACACCTTC | CASSEWGPPIRGYTF | NA | TRBJ1-2 | TRBV25-1 | NA
TGTGCCAGCAGCTTACTAGACAGTAGCTCCTACGAGCAGTACTTC | CASSLLDSSSYEQYF | NA | TRBJ2-7 | TRBV7-2 | NA
TGTGCCAGCAGCCAAGATGGCCAGGGTCTAGACGAGCAGTACTTC | CASSQDGQGLDEQYF | NA | TRBJ2-7 | TRBV3-1/TRBV3-2 | NA
TGTGCTAGTGGGTTGACAAACTCTGGAAACACCATATATTTT | CASGLTNSGNTIYF | NA | TRBJ1-3 | TRBV12-5 | NA
TGTGCCAGCAGAGGGGGGGGTTCGGGCTATGGCTACACCTTC | CASRGGGSGYGYTF | few | TRBJ1-2 | TRBV25-1 | NA
TGTGCCAGCAGTAGACAGCATTTGAGGGCTTTCTTT | CASSRQHLRAFF | NA | TRBJ1-1 | TRBV2 | NA
TGCGCCAGCAGCCAAGATTTGAGACAGGGCTGGCACCTCCACTTT | CASSQDLRQGWHLHF | NA | TRBJ1-6 | TRBV4-3 | TRBD1
TGTGCCAGCAGCGTAGGGGAACAGGGGAGGAGTGGCTACACCTTC | CASSVGEQGRSGYTF | NA | TRBJ1-2 | TRBV9 | TRBD1
TGTGCCAGCAGCTATAGGGACAGGGAACCCTACGAGCAGTACTTC | CASSYRDREPYEQYF | NA | TRBJ2-7 | TRBV7-9 | TRBD1
TGTGCCAGCTCACCACCGGGCCTGCAGGGTGAAAAACTGTTTTTT | CASSPPGLQGEKLFF | once | TRBJ1-4 | TRBV18 | NA
TGTGCCACCATCCTTGTTACTAGCCCCTCTAATGAGCAGTTCTTC | CATILVTSPSNEQFF | NA | TRBJ2-1 | TRBV15 | NA
TGCGCCAGCAGCCCAGGACAGGCCTATGGCTACACCTTC | CASSPGQAYGYTF | NA | TRBJ1-2 | TRBV4-1 | TRBD1
TGCGCCAGCAGCCAAGAACTTCTACGGGGAAGGGATTATAATGAAAAACTGTTTTTT | CASSQELLRGRDYNEKLFF | NA | TRBJ1-4 | TRBV4-3 | NA
TGTGCCAGCAGCTTCCTTCCGGTTGAGCAGTTCTTC | CASSFLPVEQFF | NA | TRBJ2-1 | TRBV5-6 | NA
TGTGCCAGCAGCAGGACAGGCAACACTGAAGCTTTCTTT | CASSRTGNTEAFF | NA | TRBJ1-1 | TRBV5-4 | TRBD1
TGTGCCGACCGGGGTAGGACTGAAGCTTTCTTT | CADRGRTEAFF | NA | TRBJ1-1 | TRBV2 | NA
TGCGCCAGCAGCTTGGCTATAAGCTCCTACGAGCAGTACTTC | CASSLAISSYEQYF | NA | TRBJ2-7 | TRBV5-1 | NA
TGTGCCATCAGTGAGTATAGACAGGGTGGAGGCACTGAAGCTTTCTTT | CAISEYRQGGGTEAFF | NA | TRBJ1-1 | TRBV10-3 | TRBD1
TGTGCCAGCAGCGCGGACAGAAACTATGGCTACACCTTC | CASSADRNYGYTF | few | TRBJ1-2 | TRBV9 | NA
TGTGCCAGCAGCTTAGTGGACATTTTATGGACTGAAGCTTTCTTT | CASSLVDILWTEAFF | NA | TRBJ1-1 | TRBV7-8 | NA